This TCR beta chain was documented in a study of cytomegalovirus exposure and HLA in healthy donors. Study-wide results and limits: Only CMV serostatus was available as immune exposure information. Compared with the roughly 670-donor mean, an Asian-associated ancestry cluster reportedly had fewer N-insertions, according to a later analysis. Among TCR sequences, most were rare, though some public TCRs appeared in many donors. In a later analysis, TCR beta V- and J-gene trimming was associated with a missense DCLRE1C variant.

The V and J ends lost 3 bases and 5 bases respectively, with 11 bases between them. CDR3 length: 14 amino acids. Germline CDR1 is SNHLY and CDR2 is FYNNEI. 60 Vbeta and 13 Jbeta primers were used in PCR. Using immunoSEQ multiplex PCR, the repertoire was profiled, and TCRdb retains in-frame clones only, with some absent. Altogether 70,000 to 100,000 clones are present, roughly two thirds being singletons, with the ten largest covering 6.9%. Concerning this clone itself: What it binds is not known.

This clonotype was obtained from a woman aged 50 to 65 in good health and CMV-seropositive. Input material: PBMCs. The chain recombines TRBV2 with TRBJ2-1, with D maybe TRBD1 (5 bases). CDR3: CASSEGRMNNEQFF. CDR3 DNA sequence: TGTGCCAGCAGTGAGGGGCGAATGAACAATGAGCAGTTCTTC.